Below, one T cell receptor (beta chain) is given with its context. No antigen is known for it. The sample comes from a study of a mutant IDH1 vaccine in newly diagnosed glioma. Looking at the study overall: Either 4-6 weeks after radiotherapy alone or alongside temozolomide, vaccination was begun.

The study's findings and limits: Pseudoprogression appeared unlinked to shifts in leading peripheral T cell clonotypes.

Germline CDR1 MNHNY, CDR2 SVGAGI (reference sequence). This CDR3 has 10 amino acids. V shed 8 bases and J shed 4 bases, with 5 bases lying between them. Time point specified: week 23, last vaccination. A single vaccine dose contained 300 ug of mutant IDH1 20-mer peptide, and topical imiquimod was used with it. The study enrolled donors with new WHO grade 3 or 4 IDH1-mutant, ATRX-lost astrocytomas. Using immunoSEQ multiplex PCR, the repertoire was profiled, and TCRdb retains in-frame clones only, with some absent. Among just over 65,000 clones, approximately 87% were seen once, and the ten largest hold about an eighth.

The sample was PBMCs, taken from a glioma patient whose treatment included an IDH1 peptide vaccine. The V call is TRBV6-6, the J call TRBJ1-2; D uncertain. The receptor comes from a man aged 18 to 35 with glioma. CDR3 bases: TGTGCCAGCGGGCCCTATGGCTACACCTTC. Translated: CASGPYGYTF.